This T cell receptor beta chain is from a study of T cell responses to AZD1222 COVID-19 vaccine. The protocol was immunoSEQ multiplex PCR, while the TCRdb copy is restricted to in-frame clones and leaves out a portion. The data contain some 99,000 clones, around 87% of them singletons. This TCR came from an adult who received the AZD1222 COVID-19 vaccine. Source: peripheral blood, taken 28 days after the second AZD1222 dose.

Here the CDR3 DNA reads TGTGCCAGCTCACCATCCTTGCAGGGCGGCTCTGGAAACACCATATATTTT. It encodes CASSPSLQGGSGNTIYF. The genes are TRBV18 and TRBJ1-3, with D tentatively TRBD1 (5 bases). The germline CDR1 and CDR2 sequences are KGHSH and LQKENI. CDR3 length: 17 amino acids. V lost 2 bases, J lost 0 bases, and 14 bases lay in between.